These T cell receptor beta chains were read from a single sample in a study of CD8 T cells in Susac syndrome. TCRdb recomputed calls from the immunoSEQ multiplex PCR reads with MiXCR, one row per CDR3 protein. In the table there are 210,000 or so distinct CDR3 sequences, about 94% of which are singletons. The sample was CD8+ T cells from PBMCs. These TCRs come from a human donor with multiple sclerosis. CDR3s include the opening cysteine and the closing phenylalanine or tryptophan. The D gene is left open where the match is weak.

D,length,V,J,CDR3
.,13,TRBV27,TRBJ2-5,CASSLVAQETQYF
.,13,TRBV20-1,TRBJ2-7,CSARAEYAYEQYF
.,13,TRBV9,TRBJ1-1,CASSGDKNTEAFF
.,15,TRBV2,TRBJ1-2,CASSDGRGAWYGYTF
.,12,TRBV30,TRBJ1-4,CAWSVGNEKLFF
.,14,TRBV5-6,TRBJ1-2,CASSLLQALWGYTF
.,13,TRBV6-1,TRBJ1-1,CASRPIENTEAFF
.,15,TRBV14,TRBJ2-6,CAGSSGLSGANVLTF
.,10,TRBV19,TRBJ2-1,CASSIGEQFF
.,11,TRBV19,TRBJ1-2,CASRFDYGYTF
.,15,TRBV19,TRBJ1-5,CASTVTGNSNQPQHF
.,11,TRBV2,TRBJ2-2,CASTHTGELFF
TRBD2,17,TRBV7-2,TRBJ2-3,CASEIPYAGGSTDTQYF
.,11,TRBV7-8,TRBJ2-7,CASSLTGPQYF
TRBD1,18,TRBV11-2,TRBJ2-7,CASSSHPLPGQGVYEQYF
.,13,TRBV2,TRBJ2-1,CASPSTSYNEQFF
.,12,TRBV9,TRBJ2-7,CASSTGTNEQYF
TRBD1,15,TRBV12-3/TRBV12-4,TRBJ2-2,CASSPGQGRTGELFF
TRBD1,16,TRBV9,TRBJ2-2,CASSEGQGVGTGELFF
.,12,TRBV5-6,TRBJ1-5,CASSVSNQPQHF
.,14,TRBV19,TRBJ2-5,CASSSQVGQETQYF
.,14,TRBV7-9,TRBJ2-7,CASSLASWEDEQYF
TRBD1,11,TRBV30,TRBJ1-1,CAWGTGPETFF
TRBD1,14,TRBV7-9,TRBJ1-2,CASRPTDRAYGYTF
TRBD1,15,TRBV9,TRBJ2-1,CASSVGQGHYNEQFF
.,15,TRBV24-1,TRBJ2-3,CATSQLGTSTDTQYF
TRBD1,15,TRBV5-8,TRBJ2-1,CASSLGTGGGGEQFF
TRBD2,16,TRBV16,TRBJ2-6,CASSQSRGAGANVLTF
TRBD2,16,TRBV3-1,TRBJ2-2,CASGISGTANTGELFF
TRBD2,15,TRBV7-2,TRBJ2-2,CASRPLAGLTGELFF
.,15,TRBV7-9,TRBJ1-1,CASTERGKMNTEAFF
TRBD2,17,TRBV4-2,TRBJ2-7,CASSHPGGTSGRNEQYF
.,13,TRBV7-8,TRBJ2-5,CASSSKSWETQYF